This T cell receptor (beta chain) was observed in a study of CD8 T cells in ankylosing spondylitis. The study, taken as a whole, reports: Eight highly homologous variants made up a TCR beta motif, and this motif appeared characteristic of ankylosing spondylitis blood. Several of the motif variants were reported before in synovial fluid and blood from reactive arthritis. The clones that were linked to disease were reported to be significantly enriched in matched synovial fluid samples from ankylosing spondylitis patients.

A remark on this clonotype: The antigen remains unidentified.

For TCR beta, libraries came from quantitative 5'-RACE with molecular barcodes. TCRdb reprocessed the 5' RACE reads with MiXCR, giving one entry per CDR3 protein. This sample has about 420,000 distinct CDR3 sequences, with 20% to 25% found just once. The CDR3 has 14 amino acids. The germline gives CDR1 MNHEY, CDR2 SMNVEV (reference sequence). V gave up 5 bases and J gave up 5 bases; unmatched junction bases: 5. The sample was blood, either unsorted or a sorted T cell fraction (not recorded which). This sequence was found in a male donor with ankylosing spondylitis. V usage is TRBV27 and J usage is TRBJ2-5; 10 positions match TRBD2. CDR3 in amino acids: CASSPSGRRETQYF. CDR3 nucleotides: TGTGCCAGCAGTCCTAGCGGGAGACGCGAGACCCAGTACTTC.